The 24 T cell receptor beta chains below all came from one sample that was sequenced in a study of shared clonotypes between healthy human individuals. Positive CCR7 selection of CD45RO-negative cells yielded the naive CD8 cells, and terminally differentiated effector memory CD45RA+ cells were excluded. Only in-frame clones appear in the TCRdb table, and some are missing; sequencing was by immunoSEQ multiplex PCR. The data show some 2.1 million clones, with roughly 95% seen just once and around 1.8% held by the top ten. Sample: naive CD8+ T cells from PBMCs. The receptors come from a man younger than 30 in good health. Some clones in this sample may be carry-over from other donors' samples.

The chain employs TRBV28 and TRBJ2-3; weak D call: TRBD2 (5 bases). The CDR3 has 15 residues. The V end was cut by 8 bases, the J end by 2 bases, with 17 bases between. From germline, CDR1 is MDHEN and CDR2 SYDVKM. The chain's CDR3 is CASGFGSRDTDTQYF. The CDR3 coding sequence is TGTGCCAGCGGATTTGGGAGCCGGGACACAGATACGCAGTATTTT.

The rearrangement joins TRBV6-5 to TRBJ2-7; TRBD2 aligns across 8 bases. From germline, CDR1 is MNHEY and CDR2 SVGAGI. V shed 2 bases, J shed 3 bases, and the junction held 3 bases outside the gene matches. This CDR3 is 14 amino acids long. This chain's CDR3 is CASSYVSGSYEQYF. DNA of the CDR3: TGTGCCAGCAGTTACGTAAGCGGGAGCTACGAGCAGTACTTC.

The CDR3 reads CASSPQVINEQFF. CDR3 sequence (DNA): TGCGCCAGCAGCCCTCAGGTTATAAATGAGCAGTTCTTC. The V gene is TRBV4-1, the J gene TRBJ2-1; D remains ambiguous. This CDR3 has 13 amino acids. The V gene lost 4 bases and the J gene lost 7 bases, with 11 bases spanning the gap. Germline V gene sequence: CDR1 MGHRA, CDR2 YSYEKL.

About this clone itself: The sample holds other DNA sequences that translate to the same CDR3. The chain links TRBV27 to TRBJ2-1; TRBD1 is a possible D gene (6 bases). CDR1 and CDR2 from the germline V gene are MNHEY and SMNVEV (reference sequence). Trimming left V 3 bases short and J 2 bases short, with 8 bases between. This CDR3 contains 14 residues. The CDR3 loop reads CASSLGAAYNEQFF. Written as DNA, the CDR3 is TGTGCCAGCAGTTTGGGGGCAGCCTACAATGAGCAGTTCTTC.

The chain uses TRBV5-6 and TRBJ1-5; D unclear. Germline CDR1 is SGHDT and CDR2 is YYEEEE. Trimming shortened V by 3 bases and J by 3 bases, and 13 bases separated the two germline ends. The CDR3 extends over 15 amino acids. CDR3 nucleotides: TGTGCCAGCAGCTGGGGAGTAAACTCCAATCAGCCCCAGCATTTT. It is translated as CASSWGVNSNQPQHF. The full variable domain, with the rest looked up from reference TRBV5-6 and TRBJ1-5, is DAGVTQSPTHLIKTRGQQVTLRCSPKSGHDTVSWYQQALGQGPQFIFQYYEEEERQRGNFPDRFSGHQFPNYSSELNVNALLLGDSALYLCASSWGVNSNQPQHFGDGTRLSIL.

This chain links TRBV27 with TRBJ1-5, with a tentative D call TRBD1 (6 bases). The germline V gene has CDR1 MNHEY and CDR2 SMNVEV (reference sequence). The CDR3 sequence is 15 residues long. V was pared by 8 bases and J by 6 bases, with 20 bases between. The CDR3 nucleotides read TGTGCCAGCGGTCCCGTCGAGGGGGGAGGTCAGCCCCAGCATTTT. Amino acids: CASGPVEGGGQPQHF.

This sequence joins TRBV2 and TRBJ2-2, with 7 bases fitting TRBD2. The CDR3 has 17 residues. From germline, CDR1 is SNHLY and CDR2 FYNNEI. The J segment lost 0 bases and the V segment lost 0 bases, leaving 4 bases of the junction unmatched. DNA of the CDR3: TGTGCCAGCAGTGAAGCGGTGGCGGGAGCGAACACCGGGGAGCTGTTTTTT. This gives the protein CASSEAVAGANTGELFF.

This clone was observed once. Other DNA sequences in the sample encode the same CDR3. The chain recombines TRBV4-1 with TRBJ1-3, with 9 bases matching TRBD1. The germline CDR1 and CDR2 sequences are MGHRA and YSYEKL. V lost 6 bases, J lost 1 base, and 4 bases stayed unmatched. The CDR3 contains 15 residues. CDR3 loop: CASSPGQGSGNTIYF. The CDR3, as DNA: TGCGCCAGCAGTCCCGGACAGGGGTCTGGAAACACCATATATTTT.

The sample holds one count of this clone. The chain has TRBV13 and TRBJ2-2; TRBD2 matches 7 bases. This CDR3 region has 18 residues. Germline V gives CDR1 PRHDT, CDR2 FYEKMQ (reference sequence). Trimming removed 5 bases from V and 5 bases from J; junction bases left unmatched: 17. The CDR3 region is CASSPMREGRGETGELFF. The CDR3 DNA sequence: TGTGCCAGCAGCCCTATGCGGGAAGGGAGGGGAGAAACCGGGGAGCTGTTTTTT.

The CDR3 DNA is TGTGCCAGTAGTAGTGATGAAGCTTTCTTT. It yields the protein CASSSDEAFF. The chain carries TRBV19 and TRBJ1-1; D remains ambiguous. Germline V CDR1 and CDR2: LNHDA, SQIVND (reference sequence). Trimming shortened V by 4 bases and J by 7 bases, and 4 bases separated the two germline ends. The CDR3 is 10 residues long.

The chain links TRBV5-1 to TRBJ1-2; D call uncertain. CDR1 and CDR2 (germline): SGHRS, YFSETQ. V lost 0 bases, J lost 2 bases, and 5 bases lay in between. The CDR3 sequence is 13 residues long. This chain's CDR3 is CASSLEPNYGYTF. CDR3 bases: TGCGCCAGCAGCTTGGAGCCCAACTATGGCTACACCTTC.

The chain links TRBV27 to TRBJ2-3, with TRBD2 matching 8 bases. Unmatched junction bases numbered 4, after V lost 7 bases and J lost 4 bases. Germline V gene sequence: CDR1 MNHEY, CDR2 SMNVEV (reference sequence). The length of the CDR3 is 13 residues. CDR3 coding DNA: TGTGCCAGCACGGTAGCGGGGTCAGATACGCAGTATTTT. Its translation is CASTVAGSDTQYF.

The rearrangement joins TRBV4-1 to TRBJ2-2; TRBD2 matches at 7 bases. Germline CDR1 MGHRA, CDR2 YSYEKL. This CDR3 spans 17 amino acids. V lost 2 bases and J lost 0; bases outside the gene matches: 6. CDR3 DNA: TGCGCCAGCAGCCAACCCCGGGAGGTTGCGAACACCGGGGAGCTGTTTTTT. Its translation is CASSQPREVANTGELFF.

J is TRBJ1-1 and V is TRBV19, with 7 bases fitting TRBD1. The CDR3 runs to 14 residues. Trimming took 5 bases from V and 0 from J; bases not matched to a gene: 3. The germline CDR1 and CDR2 sequences are LNHDA and SQIVND (reference sequence). The chain's CDR3 is CASSHGTVNTEAFF. The DNA of the CDR3 is TGTGCCAGTAGTCACGGGACAGTGAACACTGAAGCTTTCTTT.

This clone was picked up one time. The J gene is TRBJ1-5, the V gene TRBV28; D is possibly TRBD1 (5 bases). Germline loops: CDR1 MDHEN, CDR2 SYDVKM. This CDR3 comprises 16 residues. V lost 1 base and J 3 bases, leaving 13 bases between the germline ends. The CDR3, as DNA: TGTGCCAGCAGTTTATTCCCCGACAGATACAATCAGCCCCAGCATTTT. Translating it yields CASSLFPDRYNQPQHF.

This rearrangement joins TRBV7-9 to TRBJ2-7; weak D call: TRBD1 (6 bases). The CDR3 sequence is 15 residues long. V was shortened by 4 bases and J by 5 bases, with 18 bases between the two germline ends. The V gene's germline CDR1 is SEHNR and CDR2 FQNEAQ (reference sequence). The CDR3 DNA reads TGTGCCAGCAGCTCCTGGGGGCAGGGGAAAGACGAGCAGTACTTC. It codes for CASSSWGQGKDEQYF.

The V call is TRBV7-9, the J call TRBJ2-7; 8 bases match TRBD2. CDR3 length equals 16 residues. Germline V gene sequence: CDR1 SEHNR, CDR2 FQNEAQ (reference sequence). J was trimmed by 4 bases and V by 1 base; bases with no gene match: 9. CDR3 sequence reads: CASSLDQGLEFYEQYF. The CDR3 bases are TGTGCCAGCAGCTTAGATCAGGGACTAGAGTTTTACGAGCAGTACTTC. Together with reference TRBV7-9 and TRBJ2-7, the CDR3 gives the full variable domain: DTGVSQNPRHKITKRGQNVTFRCDPISEHNRLYWYRQTLGQGPEFLTYFQNEAQLEKSRLLSDRFSAERPKGSFSTLEIQRTEQGDSAMYLCASSLDQGLEFYEQYFGPGTRLTVT.

J is TRBJ2-1 and V is TRBV5-6, with D tentatively TRBD1 (6 bases). V lost 0 bases to trimming and J lost 0 bases, with 7 bases between them. The CDR3 is 15 residues long. CDR1 is SGHDT and CDR2 is YYEEEE in the germline V gene. The chain's CDR3 is CASSLGGHSYNEQFF. CDR3 coding DNA: TGTGCCAGCAGCTTGGGGGGGCACTCCTACAATGAGCAGTTCTTC.

The chain carries TRBV6-5 and TRBJ2-1; a weak D match, TRBD2 (7 bases). CDR1 MNHEY and CDR2 SVGAGI come from the germline V gene. Trimming took 1 base from V and 2 from J, leaving 12 bases between them. The CDR3 runs to 16 residues. Here the CDR3 reads CASSYWEGGAYNEQFF. The CDR3 nucleotides read TGTGCCAGCAGTTACTGGGAGGGGGGGGCCTACAATGAGCAGTTCTTC.

V gene TRBV29-1 combines with J gene TRBJ1-4; the D gene is possibly TRBD1 (5 bases). V was cut by 6 bases and J by 0 bases, with 14 bases left in between. In germline, CDR1 is SQVTM, CDR2 ANQGSEA. The CDR3 consists of 15 residues. DNA for the CDR3: TGCAGCGTCAAGGGGACCGACGCAACTAATGAAAAACTGTTTTTT. It yields the protein CSVKGTDATNEKLFF.

There are a few counts of this clone. This sequence joins TRBV4-1 and TRBJ1-1; D gene unclear. Germline loops: CDR1 MGHRA, CDR2 YSYEKL. CDR3 size: 16 residues. V lost 0 bases, J lost 0 bases, and 11 bases lay in between. The CDR3 here is CASSQEDDTLNTEAFF. The CDR3 nucleotides read TGCGCCAGCAGCCAAGAGGACGACACCTTGAACACTGAAGCTTTCTTT.

As to this clone: The sample holds other DNA sequences that translate to the same CDR3. The rearrangement links TRBV6-5 to TRBJ2-7, with a tentative D call TRBD1 (6 bases). Trimming pared 5 bases from V and 5 bases from J, leaving 10 bases between. The germline V gene encodes CDR1 MNHEY and CDR2 SVGAGI. The CDR3 contains 12 residues. The CDR3 DNA reads TGTGCCAGCAGTCCCGACAGGAACGAGCAGTACTTC. Protein product: CASSPDRNEQYF.

The V gene is TRBV7-2, the J gene TRBJ1-1; TRBD1 might be the D (6 bases). CDR3 length: 15 amino acids. CDR1 is SGHTA, CDR2 FQGNSA, per germline. With 5 bases removed from V and 5 bases from J, the gap between germline ends came to 18 bases. CDR3 amino acids: CASSPNTGFLTEAFF. CDR3 sequence (DNA): TGTGCCAGCAGCCCTAATACAGGGTTCTTGACTGAAGCTTTCTTT.

The V call is TRBV2, the J call TRBJ2-3, with TRBD2 identical over 7 bases. V was pared by 8 bases and J by 5 bases, with 13 bases of the junction left unmatched. The germline V gene encodes CDR1 SNHLY and CDR2 FYNNEI. The CDR3 runs to 15 residues. The CDR3 DNA reads TGTGCCAGCTTTCCAGCGGGACCGGGGATAGATACGCAGTATTTT. This gives the protein CASFPAGPGIDTQYF.